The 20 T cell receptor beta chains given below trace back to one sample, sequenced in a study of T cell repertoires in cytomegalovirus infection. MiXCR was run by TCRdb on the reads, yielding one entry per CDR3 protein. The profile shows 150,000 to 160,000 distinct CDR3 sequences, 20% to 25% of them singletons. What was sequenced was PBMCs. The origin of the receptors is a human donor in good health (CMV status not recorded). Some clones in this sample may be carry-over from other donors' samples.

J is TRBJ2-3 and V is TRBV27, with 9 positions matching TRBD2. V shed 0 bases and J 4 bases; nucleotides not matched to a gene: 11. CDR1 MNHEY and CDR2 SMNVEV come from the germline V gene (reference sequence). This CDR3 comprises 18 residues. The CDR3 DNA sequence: TGTGCCAGCAGTTTATCACCTTTTGATAGCGGGAGTTCAGATACGCAGTATTTT. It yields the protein CASSLSPFDSGSSDTQYF.

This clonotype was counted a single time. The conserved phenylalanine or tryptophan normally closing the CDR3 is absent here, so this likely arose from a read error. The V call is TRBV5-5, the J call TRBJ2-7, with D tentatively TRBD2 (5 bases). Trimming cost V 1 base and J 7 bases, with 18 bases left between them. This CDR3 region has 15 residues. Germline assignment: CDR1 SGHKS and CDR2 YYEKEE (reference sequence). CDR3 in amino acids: CASSLLLSGPGEQYS. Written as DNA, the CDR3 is TGTGCCAGCAGCTTGTTGCTCTCAGGTCCGGGAGAGCAGTACTCC.

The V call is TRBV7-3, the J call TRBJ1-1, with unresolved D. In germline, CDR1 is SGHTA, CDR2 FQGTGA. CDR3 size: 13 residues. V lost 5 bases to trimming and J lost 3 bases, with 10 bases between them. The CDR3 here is CASSVEEDTEAFF. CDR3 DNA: TGTGCCAGCAGCGTCGAGGAGGACACTGAAGCTTTCTTT.

CDR3 in DNA: TGTGCCAGCGGCGGTAGGGTGGTCGGCACTGAAGCTTTCTTT. Residues: CASGGRVVGTEAFF. The chain uses TRBV6-2 or TRBV6-3 and TRBJ1-1; unclear D gene. The CDR3 contains 14 residues. Germline assignment: CDR1 MNHEY and CDR2 SVGEGT. The ends were cut back, 8 bases at V and 4 bases at J, with 17 bases in the middle.

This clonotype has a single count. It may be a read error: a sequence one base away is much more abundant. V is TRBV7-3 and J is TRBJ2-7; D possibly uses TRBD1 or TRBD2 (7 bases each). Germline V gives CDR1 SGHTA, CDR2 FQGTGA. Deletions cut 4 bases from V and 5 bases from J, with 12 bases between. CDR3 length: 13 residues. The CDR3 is CASSSGGGNEQYF. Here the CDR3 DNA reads TGTGCCAGCAGCTCAGGGGGGGGGAACGAGCAGTACTTC.

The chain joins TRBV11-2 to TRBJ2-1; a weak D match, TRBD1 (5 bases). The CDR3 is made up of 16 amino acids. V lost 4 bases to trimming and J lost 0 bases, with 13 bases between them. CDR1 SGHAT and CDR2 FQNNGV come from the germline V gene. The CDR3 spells CASSYQQGSSYNEQFF. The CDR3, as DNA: TGTGCCAGCAGCTATCAGCAGGGCAGCTCCTACAATGAGCAGTTCTTC. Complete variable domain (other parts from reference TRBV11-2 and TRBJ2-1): EAGVAQSPRYKIIEKRQSVAFWCNPISGHATLYWYQQILGQGPKLLIQFQNNGVVDDSQLPKDRFSAERLKGVDSTLKIQPAKLEDSAVYLCASSYQQGSSYNEQFFGPGTRLTVL.

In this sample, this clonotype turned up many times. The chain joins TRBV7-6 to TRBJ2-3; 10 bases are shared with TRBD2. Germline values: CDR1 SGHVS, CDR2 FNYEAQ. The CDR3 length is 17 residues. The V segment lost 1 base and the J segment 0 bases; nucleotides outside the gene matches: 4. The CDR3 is CASSLGTSGISTDTQYF. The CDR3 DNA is TGTGCCAGCAGCTTAGGGACTAGCGGAATCAGCACAGATACGCAGTATTTT.

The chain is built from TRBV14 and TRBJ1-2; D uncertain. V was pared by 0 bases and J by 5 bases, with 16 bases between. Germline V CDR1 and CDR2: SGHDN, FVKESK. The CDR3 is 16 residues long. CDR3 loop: CASSQDLPVMGYGYTF. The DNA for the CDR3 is TGTGCCAGCAGCCAAGATCTGCCGGTGATGGGATATGGCTACACCTTC.

The CDR3 DNA is TGTGCCAGCAGCCCAACCGGGACTCTAAATGAGCAGTTCTTC. As protein: CASSPTGTLNEQFF. The chain combines TRBV7-3 with TRBJ2-1, with D possibly TRBD2 on 6 matching bases. With 5 bases removed from V and 7 bases from J, the gap between germline ends came to 15 bases. CDR3 size: 14 residues. Germline CDR1 and CDR2: SGHTA and FQGTGA. Full variable domain (rest looked up from reference TRBV7-3 and TRBJ2-1): GAGVSQTPSNKVTEKGKYVELRCDPISGHTALYWYRQSLGQGPEFLIYFQGTGAADDSGLPNDRFFAVRPEGSVSTLKIQRTERGDSAVYLCASSPTGTLNEQFFGPGTRLTVL.

DNA of the CDR3: TGTGCCAGCAGTAATAGGGGACTAGCGGGTAACTACGAGCAGTACTTC. It translates to CASSNRGLAGNYEQYF. V usage is TRBV28 and J usage is TRBJ2-7, with 12 bases lining up with TRBD2. Trimming at V came to 5 bases and at J to 3 bases, leaving 8 bases not matched to a gene. From germline, CDR1 is MDHEN and CDR2 SYDVKM. CDR3 length: 16 amino acids.

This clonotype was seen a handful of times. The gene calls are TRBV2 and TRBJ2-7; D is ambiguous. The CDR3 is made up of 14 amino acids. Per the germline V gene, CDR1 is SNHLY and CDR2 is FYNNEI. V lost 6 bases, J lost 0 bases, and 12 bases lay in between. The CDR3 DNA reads TGTGCCAGCAGCACCCTTCGGGTCTCCTACGAGCAGTACTTC. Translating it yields CASSTLRVSYEQYF.

CDR3 in amino acids: CSVDRTGTEQFF. The CDR3 DNA follows: TGCAGCGTTGACAGAACCGGGACAGAGCAGTTCTTC. The V call is TRBV29-1, the J call TRBJ2-1; D is perhaps TRBD1 (6 bases). Between the trimmed V and J ends, which lost 3 bases and 10 bases, there was a span of 13 bases. Germline values: CDR1 SQVTM, CDR2 ANQGSEA. CDR3 size: 12 residues.

As DNA, the CDR3 is TGTGCCAGCAGCCGTGGACAGGGCACGAACACTGAAGCTTTCTTT. Its translation is CASSRGQGTNTEAFF. V gene TRBV7-9 combines with J gene TRBJ1-1, with 8 nucleotides matching TRBD1. V shed 5 bases, J shed 1 base, and the junction held 6 bases outside the gene matches. This CDR3 is built from 15 residues. Germline lookup yields CDR1 SEHNR and CDR2 FQNEAQ (reference sequence).

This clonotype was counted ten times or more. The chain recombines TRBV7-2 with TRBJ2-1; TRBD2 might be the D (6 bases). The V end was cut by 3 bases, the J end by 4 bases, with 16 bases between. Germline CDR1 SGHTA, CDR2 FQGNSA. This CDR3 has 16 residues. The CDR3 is CASSLGLARRYNEQFF. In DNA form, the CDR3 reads TGTGCCAGCAGCTTGGGGCTAGCGAGAAGGTACAATGAGCAGTTCTTC.

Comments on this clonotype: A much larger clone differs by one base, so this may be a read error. The CDR3 is CASSSLAGVVEQYF. CDR3 DNA: TGTGCCAGCAGCTCATTAGCGGGAGTGGTCGAGCAGTACTTC. This chain joins TRBV7-6 and TRBJ2-7; 9 nucleotides agree with TRBD2. Trimming took 4 bases from V and 6 from J; bases not matched to a gene: 7. The V gene's germline CDR1 is SGHVS and CDR2 FNYEAQ. This CDR3 comprises 14 residues.

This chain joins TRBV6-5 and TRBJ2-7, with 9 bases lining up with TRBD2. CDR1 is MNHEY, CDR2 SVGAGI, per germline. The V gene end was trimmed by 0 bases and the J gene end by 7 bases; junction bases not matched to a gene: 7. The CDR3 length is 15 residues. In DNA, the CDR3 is TGTGCCAGCAGTTACTCGGGCGGGGGGGCCAGGGAGCAGTACTTC. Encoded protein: CASSYSGGGAREQYF.

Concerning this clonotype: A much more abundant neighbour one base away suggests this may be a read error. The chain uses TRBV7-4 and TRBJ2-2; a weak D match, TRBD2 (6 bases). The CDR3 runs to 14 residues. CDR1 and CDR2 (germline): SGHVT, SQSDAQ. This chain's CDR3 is CASSLGVNTGGLFF. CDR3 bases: TGTGCCAGCAGCTTGGGTGTTAACACCGGGGGGCTGTTTTTT.

The CDR3 sequence: CASSEFLGGENTEAFF. CDR3 bases: TGTGCCAGCAGTGAGTTTCTGGGCGGAGAGAACACTGAAGCTTTCTTT. V is TRBV25-1 and J is TRBJ1-1; D gene unclear. V gave up 3 bases and J gave up 1 base, with 15 bases separating them. The CDR3 spans 16 residues. The germline V gene has CDR1 MGHDK and CDR2 SYGVNS.

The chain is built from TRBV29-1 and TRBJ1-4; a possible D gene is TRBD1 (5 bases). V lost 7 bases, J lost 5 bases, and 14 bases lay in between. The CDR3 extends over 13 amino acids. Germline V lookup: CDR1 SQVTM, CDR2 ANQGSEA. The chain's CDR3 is CSGRAQGNEKLFF. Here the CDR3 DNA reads TGCAGCGGACGAGCGCAGGGAAATGAAAAACTGTTTTTT. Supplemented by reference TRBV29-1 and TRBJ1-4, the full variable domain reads SAVISQKPSRDICQRGTSLTIQCQVDSQVTMMFWYRQQPGQSLTLIATANQGSEATYESGFVIDKFPISRPNLTFSTLTVSNMSPEDSSIYLCSGRAQGNEKLFFGSGTQLSVL.

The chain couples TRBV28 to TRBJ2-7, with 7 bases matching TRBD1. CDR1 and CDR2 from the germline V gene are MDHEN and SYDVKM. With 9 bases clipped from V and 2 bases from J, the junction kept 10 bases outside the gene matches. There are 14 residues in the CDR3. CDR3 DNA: TGTGCCAGTAAATCCGGGACAGTCCCCTACGAGCAGTACTTC. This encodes CASKSGTVPYEQYF.